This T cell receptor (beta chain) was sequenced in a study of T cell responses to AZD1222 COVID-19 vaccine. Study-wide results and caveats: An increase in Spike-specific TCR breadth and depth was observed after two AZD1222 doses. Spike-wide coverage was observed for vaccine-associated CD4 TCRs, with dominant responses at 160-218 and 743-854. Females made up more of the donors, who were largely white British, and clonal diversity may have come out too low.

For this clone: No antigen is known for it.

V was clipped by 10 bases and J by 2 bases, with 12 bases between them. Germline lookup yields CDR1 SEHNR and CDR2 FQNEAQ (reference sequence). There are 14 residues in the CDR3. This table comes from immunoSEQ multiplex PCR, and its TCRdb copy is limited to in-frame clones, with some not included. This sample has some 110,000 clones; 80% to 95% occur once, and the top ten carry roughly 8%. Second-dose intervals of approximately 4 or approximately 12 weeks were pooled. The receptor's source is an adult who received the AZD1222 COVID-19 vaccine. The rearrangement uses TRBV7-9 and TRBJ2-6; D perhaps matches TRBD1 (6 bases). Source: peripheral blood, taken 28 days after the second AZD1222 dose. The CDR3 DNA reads TGTGCCACCGTTTCAGGGGCTGGGGCCAACGTCCTGACTTTC. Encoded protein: CATVSGAGANVLTF.